This TCR beta chain was recovered during a study of Graves' ophthalmopathy and Graves' hyperthyroidism. Investigators amplified TCR beta CDR3 regions from RNA transcripts. The workflow started with a first-round RT-PCR run with HTBI primers and then moved on to a second-round multiplex PCR. TCRdb reanalysed the multiplex PCR reads using MiXCR and keeps one entry per CDR3 protein. The sample holds around 1,200,000 distinct CDR3 sequences; about 36% are singletons and the top ten take approximately 12%. In this sample, this clonotype turned up a few times. The antigen is unknown. Study findings and constraints: Discriminating ophthalmopathy from stable hyperthyroidism, a 13-signature model attained a sensitivity of about 89% and a specificity of just under 84%. With a specificity of roughly 72% and a sensitivity of 60% to 71%, the model predicted ophthalmopathy progression.

V lost 2 bases and J 4 bases, leaving 15 bases between the germline ends. Germline V gene data show CDR1 as GTSNPN and CDR2 as SVGIG (reference sequence). This CDR3 comprises 15 residues. This chain joins TRBV30 and TRBJ1-5; D call uncertain. Material: peripheral blood or thyroid tissue (not recorded which). This clonotype originated in an adult man with Graves' hyperthyroidism. In nucleotides, the CDR3 is TGTGCCTGGAGTCGTCGGCAGCTACAAAATCAGCCCCAGCATTTT. Amino acids: CAWSRRQLQNQPQHF. Looking up the rest from reference TRBV30 and TRBJ1-5 gives the full variable domain: SQTIHQWPATLVQPVGSPLSLECTVEGTSNPNLYWYRQAAGRGLQLLFYSVGIGQISSEVPQNLSASRPQDRQFILSSKKLLLSDSGFYLCAWSRRQLQNQPQHFGDGTRLSIL.